This T cell receptor beta chain came from a study of shared clonotypes between healthy human individuals. Study-level points and caveats: Naive subsets, compared against memory subsets, generally had larger estimated richness values.

Germline V CDR1 and CDR2: LNHDA, SQIVND (reference sequence). This CDR3 contains 15 residues. Trimming removed 5 bases from V and 5 bases from J; junction bases left unmatched: 11. Using immunoSEQ multiplex PCR, the repertoire was profiled, and TCRdb retains in-frame clones only, with some absent. The data hold 550,000 to 750,000 clones, with 92% observed a single time. CD45RO-negative, CCR7-selected cells formed the naive CD8 fraction, which excluded terminally differentiated effector memory CD45RA+ cells. About this clone itself: Its antigen is not known.

The chain links TRBV19 to TRBJ2-7, with 8 bases lining up with TRBD1. Material: naive CD8+ T cells sorted from blood. This receptor was obtained from a man younger than 40 in good health. Here the CDR3 DNA reads TGTGCCAGTAGTCCGGACGACAGGGGTATCGACGAGCAGTACTTC. Protein product: CASSPDDRGIDEQYF.